This record looks at one TCR beta chain sequence and its context. Its antigen is not identified. These data belong to a study of response to subunit inactivated influenza vaccine. General study findings and limits: Seasonal influenza vaccination, on each occasion, was suggested by the authors to recruit few new T cells.

TCRdb called the RT-PCR reads again in MiXCR, with one record for every CDR3 protein. Here the sample spans under 200,000 distinct CDR3 sequences, around 10% being singletons. The source material was CD8+ T cells sorted from PBMCs, sampled less than 25 months after vaccination. This receptor was identified in a man between 50 and 70 years old who received an inactivated influenza vaccine.

CDR3 bases: TGTGCCAGCAGCCTCCGGTTGGGGGGCTCCTACAATGAGCAGTTCTTC. This codes for CASSLRLGGSYNEQFF. The chain employs TRBV14 and TRBJ2-1; possible D gene TRBD2, 6 bases. The CDR3 loop spans 16 amino acids. The V gene's germline CDR1 is SGHDN and CDR2 FVKESK. The germline V and J ends were trimmed by 4 bases and 0 bases, with 13 bases remaining between them. Supplemented by reference TRBV14 and TRBJ2-1, the full variable domain reads EAGVTQFPSHSVIEKGQTVTLRCDPISGHDNLYWYRRVMGKEIKFLLHFVKESKQDESGMPNNRFLAERTGGTYSTLKVQPAELEDSGVYFCASSLRLGGSYNEQFFGPGTRLTVL.